A single sample gave rise to the 2 T cell receptor beta chains below, sequenced in a study of cytomegalovirus exposure and HLA in healthy donors. PCR was performed using 60 Vbeta and 13 Jbeta primers. Produced via immunoSEQ multiplex PCR; TCRdb's table is partial and in-frame only. The sample consists of 150,000 to 200,000 clones, 80% of them appearing once. Sequenced: PBMCs. These receptors were collected from a man aged 30-40 years in good health and CMV-seropositive.

The chain couples TRBV7-9 to TRBJ2-3; a weak D match, TRBD1 (6 bases). CDR3 length equals 15 residues. Trimming shortened V by 2 bases and J by 3 bases, and 12 bases separated the two germline ends. Germline lookup yields CDR1 SEHNR and CDR2 FQNEAQ (reference sequence). The CDR3 here is CASSLSTGKTDTQYF. The CDR3 DNA reads TGTGCCAGCAGCTTATCGACAGGAAAGACAGATACGCAGTATTTT.

The chain combines TRBV7-9 with TRBJ2-7, with 8 bases identical to TRBD1. CDR1 SEHNR and CDR2 FQNEAQ come from the germline V gene (reference sequence). Trimming cost V 4 bases and J 0 bases; bases outside gene matches: 5. CDR3 length: 15 residues. The CDR3 spells CASSSLGQVSYEQYF. The CDR3 DNA is TGTGCCAGCAGCTCGCTGGGACAGGTCTCCTACGAGCAGTACTTC.